A single sample gave rise to the 18 T cell receptor beta chains below, sequenced in a study of patients and donors after allogeneic stem cell transplantation. TCRdb reprocessed the RT-PCR reads with MiXCR, giving one entry per CDR3 protein. This table holds about 57,000 distinct CDR3 sequences, 13% found once. Sequenced: blood, either unsorted or a sorted T cell fraction (not recorded which). The origin of the receptors is a human donor who was either an allogeneic HSCT recipient or a stem cell or donor lymphocyte infusion donor (not recorded which). It is not recorded whose cells these are; they may come from a transplant donor.

This clonotype has more than one count but fewer than ten. The chain recombines TRBV3-1 with TRBJ2-7; 12 nucleotides agree with TRBD2. From germline, CDR1 is LGHDT and CDR2 YNNKEL (reference sequence). The CDR3 length is 14 residues. V lost 2 bases, J lost 7 bases, and 3 bases stayed unmatched. The CDR3 DNA sequence: TGTGCCAGCAGCCAAACGGGGACTAGCGGGGAGCAGTACTTC. Translating gives CASSQTGTSGEQYF.

This clonotype was seen a few times. V is TRBV12-3 or TRBV12-4 and J is TRBJ2-7; tentative D call: TRBD1 (6 bases). V was cut by 3 bases and J by 3 bases, with 24 bases left in between. The CDR3 contains 18 residues. CDR3 sequence (DNA): TGTGCCAGCAGTTTTGAGGGGACAATATCAAGTGGTGACTACGAGCAGTACTTC. It yields the protein CASSFEGTISSGDYEQYF.

This clonotype was seen a few times. The V call is TRBV19, the J call TRBJ1-2; 9 bases map to TRBD1. V lost 7 bases and J lost 4; bases outside the gene matches: 1. Germline loops: CDR1 LNHDA, CDR2 SQIVND (reference sequence). The CDR3 consists of 12 residues. The CDR3 region is CASKDRGYGYTF. CDR3 nucleotide sequence: TGTGCCAGTAAGGACAGGGGCTATGGCTACACCTTC.

This clonotype was seen more than once but under ten times. J is TRBJ1-1 and V is TRBV20-1; D is unclear. Per germline, CDR1 DFQATT and CDR2 SNEGSKA (reference sequence). The V end lost 4 bases, the J end lost 4 bases, and 10 bases lay between the germline ends. The CDR3 has 12 amino acids. The CDR3: CSATPSFTEAFF. DNA for the CDR3: TGCAGTGCTACTCCTTCTTTCACTGAAGCTTTCTTT.

This chain links TRBV4-1 with TRBJ1-2; 8 bases agree with TRBD1. V lost 1 base and J lost 4; bases outside the gene matches: 11. This CDR3 has 17 amino acids. Germline assignment: CDR1 MGHRA and CDR2 YSYEKL. The CDR3 protein is CASSQAGQGSGAYGYTF. For the CDR3, the DNA is TGCGCCAGCAGCCAAGCTGGACAGGGAAGCGGTGCCTATGGCTACACCTTC.

The chain recombines TRBV3-1 with TRBJ2-1, with no clear D. Trimming took 3 bases from V and 5 from J, leaving 5 bases between them. Germline V gene sequence: CDR1 LGHDT, CDR2 YNNKEL (reference sequence). This CDR3 has 12 amino acids. CDR3 DNA: TGTGCCAGCAGCCACCTCGACAATGAGCAGTTCTTC. Residues: CASSHLDNEQFF.

This clonotype was counted ten times or more. This chain uses TRBV6-6 with TRBJ1-2, with 11 bases matching TRBD1. There are 18 residues in the CDR3. The V segment lost 6 bases and the J segment 3 bases; nucleotides outside the gene matches: 15. In germline, CDR1 is MNHNY, CDR2 SVGAGI (reference sequence). The CDR3, as DNA: TGTGCCAGCAGATTGGACAGGGGGCTTCTAGTGGATTACTATGGCTACACCTTC. Translation: CASRLDRGLLVDYYGYTF.

The sample holds a few counts of this clonotype. V gene TRBV10-3 combines with J gene TRBJ2-5; D tentatively reads TRBD1 or TRBD2 (5 bases each). Germline V lookup: CDR1 ENHRY, CDR2 SYGVKD. V lost 2 bases and J lost 2, with 9 bases in between. The CDR3 runs to 14 residues. CDR3 in DNA: TGTGCCATCAGTGAGGGGGGACGGCAAGAGACCCAGTACTTC. This gives the protein CAISEGGRQETQYF.

The sample holds a few counts of this clonotype. V usage is TRBV19 and J usage is TRBJ2-3, with D uncertain. V shed 0 bases and J shed 0 bases, with 19 bases lying between them. CDR3 size: 19 residues. Per germline, CDR1 LNHDA and CDR2 SQIVND (reference sequence). CDR3 in DNA: TGTGCCAGTAGTATAGATATTTCCGTTGCCCGCTCTAGCACAGATACGCAGTATTTT. Protein sequence: CASSIDISVARSSTDTQYF.

This clonotype has ten or more counts. V usage is TRBV10-3 and J usage is TRBJ2-6, with TRBD1 identical over 10 bases. The V segment lost 2 bases and the J segment 1 base; nucleotides outside the gene matches: 11. CDR1 is ENHRY, CDR2 SYGVKD, per germline. There are 20 residues in the CDR3. The CDR3 region is CAISEPGQGRYFSGANVLTF. CDR3 bases: TGTGCCATCAGTGAGCCGGGACAGGGGCGTTATTTTTCTGGGGCCAACGTCCTGACTTTC.

The genes are TRBV20-1 and TRBJ1-2, with D maybe TRBD1 (5 bases). The CDR3 has 13 amino acids. V dropped 0 bases and J dropped 8 bases, with 13 bases sitting between them. Germline loops: CDR1 DFQATT, CDR2 SNEGSKA (reference sequence). The CDR3 is CSAREPGGEGYTF. The DNA for the CDR3 is TGCAGTGCTAGAGAACCCGGGGGTGAGGGCTACACCTTC.

This clonotype occurred many times. CDR3 sequence: CATSTRGTAFGTEAFF. CDR3 nucleotides: TGTGCCACCAGCACGAGGGGGACCGCCTTCGGCACTGAAGCTTTCTTT. This sequence joins TRBV15 and TRBJ1-1; D is possibly TRBD1 (6 bases). Germline CDR1 and CDR2: LNHNV and YYDKDF (reference sequence). The V gene lost 4 bases and the J gene lost 4 bases, with 19 bases spanning the gap. The CDR3 runs 16 residues. Together with reference TRBV15 and TRBJ1-1, the CDR3 gives the full variable domain: DAMVIQNPRYQVTQFGKPVTLSCSQTLNHNVMYWYQQKSSQAPKLLFHYYDKDFNNEADTPDNFQSRRPNTSFCFLDIRSPGLGDTAMYLCATSTRGTAFGTEAFFGQGTRLTVV.

The chain joins TRBV30 to TRBJ2-3; 8 bases line up with TRBD2. Germline V gene data show CDR1 as GTSNPN and CDR2 as SVGIG (reference sequence). This CDR3 is 15 amino acids long. J gave up 3 bases and V 0 bases, and 5 bases lay outside the gene matches. The CDR3 is CAWSVNGRGTDTQYF. For the CDR3, the DNA is TGTGCCTGGAGTGTAAACGGGAGGGGGACAGATACGCAGTATTTT.

The table lists this clonotype with a few counts. This CDR3 reads CASSFLDTGLAANNEQFF. DNA for the CDR3: TGTGCCAGCAGCTTCCTCGACACGGGACTAGCGGCTAACAATGAGCAGTTCTTC. This chain connects TRBV7-6 to TRBJ2-1, with 11 bases matching TRBD2. Per germline, CDR1 SGHVS and CDR2 FNYEAQ. Losses at the gene ends were 3 bases for V and 5 bases for J; bases not matched to a gene: 12. The CDR3 consists of 18 residues.

In its sample, this clonotype was seen a few times. The rearrangement links TRBV9 to TRBJ1-1, with TRBD1 matching over 9 bases. Germline CDR1 reads SGDLS; CDR2 reads YYNGEE. V was pared by 4 bases and J by 4 bases, with 5 bases of the junction left unmatched. The CDR3 extends over 14 amino acids. CDR3 sequence (DNA): TGTGCCAGCAGCAAACAGGGGGCCGGCACTGAAGCTTTCTTT. Translating gives CASSKQGAGTEAFF.

This clonotype was counted ten times or more. The chain is built from TRBV29-1 and TRBJ2-5, with 9 bases identical to TRBD2. Germline V CDR1 and CDR2: SQVTM, ANQGSEA. The V and J ends lost 0 bases and 1 base, in that order; junction bases with no gene match: 3. This CDR3 is 15 amino acids long. CDR3 DNA sequence: TGCAGCGTTGAAGATAGCGGGGGCGCCCAAGAGACCCAGTACTTC. Encoded protein: CSVEDSGGAQETQYF. Full variable domain (missing parts from reference TRBV29-1 and TRBJ2-5): SAVISQKPSRDICQRGTSLTIQCQVDSQVTMMFWYRQQPGQSLTLIATANQGSEATYESGFVIDKFPISRPNLTFSTLTVSNMSPEDSSIYLCSVEDSGGAQETQYFGPGTRLLVL.

Sample share makes this clonotype medium-sized. The chain employs TRBV3-1 and TRBJ1-2; 7 nucleotides match TRBD1. CDR1 is LGHDT, CDR2 YNNKEL, per germline (reference sequence). V shed 5 bases, J shed 2 bases, and the junction held 8 bases outside the gene matches. CDR3 length equals 15 residues. The CDR3 sequence: CASSTRDSRNYGYTF. CDR3 DNA: TGTGCCAGCAGCACTCGGGACAGCCGAAACTATGGCTACACCTTC. The variable domain in full, with the rest retrieved from reference TRBV3-1 and TRBJ1-2, is DTAVSQTPKYLVTQMGNDKSIKCEQNLGHDTMYWYKQDSKKFLKIMFSYNNKELIINETVPNRFSPKSPDKAHLNLHINSLELGDSAVYFCASSTRDSRNYGYTFGSGTRLTVV.

This clonotype was found many times. The chain links TRBV30 to TRBJ1-1; no clear D gene. Trimming pared 2 bases from V and 4 bases from J, leaving 5 bases between. CDR1 and CDR2 (germline): GTSNPN, SVGIG (reference sequence). The CDR3 loop spans 11 amino acids. The CDR3 loop reads CAWSSRTEAFF. As DNA, the CDR3 is TGTGCCTGGAGTTCACGCACTGAAGCTTTCTTT.